This TCR beta chain was found in a study of PD-1 blockade in classical Hodgkin lymphoma. Findings and caveats of the study: Newly diagnosed patients had diversity similar to the baseline diversity of complete responders.

V lost 1 base and J lost 6; bases outside the gene matches: 6. Germline CDR1 and CDR2: LGHNA and YSLEER. The CDR3 has 15 residues. There was relapse after autologous stem cell transplantation in every patient, and there was variation in brentuximab vedotin exposure. The method was immunoSEQ multiplex PCR; TCRdb's version includes in-frame clones alone and lacks a portion of them. The sample includes a few thousand clones, about three fifths of them seen just once. Turning to this clone: Its antigen remains unidentified.

This TCR derives from a human donor with classical Hodgkin lymphoma. The chain couples TRBV4-3 to TRBJ2-7, with TRBD2 identical over 10 bases. Sample: peripheral blood mononuclear cells (PBMCs), taken before the second cycle of nivolumab. In nucleotides, the CDR3 is TGCGCCAGCAGCCAAGTAGCGGGAGGAGGGTCCGAGCAGTACTTC. Translated: CASSQVAGGGSEQYF.